The sequence of this T cell receptor (beta chain) was determined in a study of blood T cell repertoires in COVID-19. On the study more broadly: The study drew acute and convalescent COVID-19 samples from the United States, Italy and Spain. PBMCs, B-cell-depleted T cells, or T cells provided the cDNA or gDNA that made up the material.

Clones were read by immunoSEQ multiplex PCR, and TCRdb kept only the in-frame ones, dropping some. This table holds fewer than 300,000 clones, approximately 87% found once. Enrolled during active infection, Seattle patients were then followed longitudinally. V lost 4 bases to trimming and J lost 5 bases; unmatched junction nucleotides: 15. CDR3 length equals 19 residues. Germline V CDR1 and CDR2: LGHDT, YNNKEL (reference sequence). The specimen was peripheral blood. This sequence was found in a woman in her twenties or thirties with COVID-19, enrolled during active disease. The rearrangement links TRBV3-1 (or the pseudogene TRBV3-2) to TRBJ2-3; 13 bases agree with TRBD2. The CDR3 region is CASSPRGGLAGDIRDTQYF. CDR3 bases: TGTGCCAGCAGCCCCCGGGGCGGACTAGCGGGGGATATTAGAGATACGCAGTATTTT.